These 19 T cell receptor beta chains originate from one sample sequenced in a study of blood T cell repertoires in COVID-19. The protocol was immunoSEQ multiplex PCR, while the TCRdb copy is restricted to in-frame clones and leaves out a portion. The data contain 200,000 or so clones, 84% of them seen just once; the ten biggest clones take up 4.5% to 6%. Input material: peripheral blood. These receptors came from a woman aged 60-70 years who had recovered from COVID-19.

V gene TRBV6-2 or TRBV6-3 combines with J gene TRBJ2-3; 7 bases are a match to TRBD1. CDR1 is MNHEY and CDR2 is SVGEGT in the germline V gene. After removal of 2 bases from V and 7 bases from J, the junction contained 12 bases not matched to a gene. The CDR3 loop spans 16 amino acids. DNA of the CDR3: TGTGCCAGCAGTTACAGGGTCGGACAGACAGGGAATACGCAGTATTTT. Translating gives CASSYRVGQTGNTQYF.

This clone has just a few counts. The chain links TRBV4-1 to TRBJ1-5; D might be TRBD1 (5 bases). Deletions cut 0 bases from V and 6 bases from J, with 9 bases between. The length of the CDR3 is 14 residues. The germline V gene encodes CDR1 MGHRA and CDR2 YSYEKL. For the CDR3, the DNA is TGCGCCAGCAGCCAAGAGTCAGGGATTCAGCCCCAGCATTTT. It yields the protein CASSQESGIQPQHF.

V and J are TRBV6-6 and TRBJ1-2; D possibly corresponds to TRBD1 (5 bases). This CDR3 region has 15 residues. V dropped 7 bases and J dropped 3 bases, with 18 bases sitting between them. Per germline, CDR1 MNHNY and CDR2 SVGAGI (reference sequence). In DNA form, the CDR3 reads TGTGCCAGCACAAAGGGACTGCTGGGGGACTATGGCTACACCTTC. This codes for CASTKGLLGDYGYTF.

The chain employs TRBV7-2 and TRBJ1-2, with 11 bases that match TRBD1. Germline loops: CDR1 SGHTA, CDR2 FQGNSA. J gave up 3 bases and V 3 bases, and 3 bases lay outside the gene matches. The CDR3 runs to 15 residues. CDR3 nucleotides: TGTGCCAGCAGCTTCGGACAGGGGGCCTACTATGGCTACACCTTC. Translation: CASSFGQGAYYGYTF.

The chain has TRBV5-8 and TRBJ2-1; TRBD2 agrees at 8 bases. V shed 5 bases and J 6 bases; nucleotides not matched to a gene: 10. This CDR3 comprises 15 residues. Germline lookup yields CDR1 SGHTS and CDR2 YDEGEE. CDR3 sequence (DNA): TGTGCCAGCAGTTCGGGGACTAGTGCACCCAATGAGCAGTTCTTC. It encodes CASSSGTSAPNEQFF.

This chain joins TRBV7-2 and TRBJ2-5; 9 bases match TRBD2. Germline loops: CDR1 SGHTA, CDR2 FQGNSA. The CDR3 covers 14 residues. V lost 7 bases, J lost 4 bases, and 7 bases stayed unmatched. The CDR3 DNA reads TGTGCCAGCAATCCAGCGGGGGGATTAGAGACCCAGTACTTC. Translated: CASNPAGGLETQYF.

The rearrangement joins TRBV5-5 to TRBJ2-3, with 7 bases aligning to TRBD1. There are 12 residues in the CDR3. The V segment lost 3 bases and the J segment 14 bases; nucleotides outside the gene matches: 9. Germline CDR1 SGHKS, CDR2 YYEKEE (reference sequence). CDR3 bases: TGTGCCAGCAGCTCCTGGACAGGTGGGGGGTATTTT. Translated, it gives CASSSWTGGGYF.

V is TRBV29-1 and J is TRBJ2-3; D unclear. The length of the CDR3 is 13 residues. CDR1 is SQVTM and CDR2 is ANQGSEA in the germline V gene. The ends were cut back, 8 bases at V and 5 bases at J, with 17 bases in the middle. In DNA, the CDR3 is TGCAGCTTCTGGGCCCCGCCCGAAGATACGCAGTATTTT. This translates into CSFWAPPEDTQYF.

V and J are TRBV25-1 and TRBJ1-2, with D possibly TRBD1 on 6 matching bases. The ends were cut back, 11 bases at V and 4 bases at J, with 14 bases in the middle. The germline V gene has CDR1 MGHDK and CDR2 SYGVNS. This CDR3 region has 12 residues. CDR3 sequence reads: CAAADSRYGYTF. For the CDR3, the DNA is TGTGCCGCCGCGGACAGCCGCTATGGCTACACCTTC.

The chain is built from TRBV7-3 and TRBJ2-7, with D possibly TRBD2 on 7 matching bases. CDR3 length equals 14 residues. From germline, CDR1 is SGHTA and CDR2 FQGTGA. V was pared by 2 bases and J by 3 bases, with 11 bases between. DNA for the CDR3: TGTGCCAGCAGCTTAGGCGGGGGCCACTACGAGCAGTACTTC. Protein sequence: CASSLGGGHYEQYF.

V usage is TRBV12-5 and J usage is TRBJ1-3; the D gene is possibly TRBD1 (5 bases). The germline V gene encodes CDR1 LGHNT and CDR2 FRNRAP. CDR3 length: 16 residues. V was cut by 2 bases and J by 0 bases, with 11 bases left in between. As DNA, the CDR3 is TGTGCTAGTGGTTTGAGTGCAGGGAACTCTGGAAACACCATATATTTT. This gives the protein CASGLSAGNSGNTIYF.

In the case of this clone: The same CDR3 can be traced to other DNA sequences in this sample. The J gene is TRBJ2-6, the V gene TRBV18, with D possibly TRBD2 on 6 matching bases. The germline V gene has CDR1 KGHSH and CDR2 LQKENI. The CDR3 has 17 amino acids. Trimming stripped 2 bases from V and 1 base from J, with 12 bases between. CDR3 loop: CASSPDSGRSGANVLTF. The CDR3, as DNA: TGTGCCAGCTCACCAGATTCGGGGAGGTCTGGGGCCAACGTCCTGACTTTC. The whole variable domain, remainder taken from reference TRBV18 and TRBJ2-6, is NAGVMQNPRHLVRRRGQEARLRCSPMKGHSHVYWYRQLPEEGLKFMVYLQKENIIDESGMPKERFSAEFPKEGPSILRIQQVVRGDSAAYFCASSPDSGRSGANVLTFGAGSRLTVL.

V gene TRBV6-1 combines with J gene TRBJ2-5; maybe TRBD2 (5 bases). V lost 7 bases and J lost 5, with 11 bases in between. The CDR3 is 12 residues long. Germline CDR1 and CDR2: MNHNS and SASEGT. CDR3 sequence (DNA): TGTGCCAGCAAATCTAGCCAGGAGACCCAGTACTTC. It is translated as CASKSSQETQYF.

This clone was seen a handful of times. The V gene is TRBV6-4, the J gene TRBJ1-1, with TRBD1 matching over 8 bases. From germline, CDR1 is MRHNA and CDR2 SNTAGT. The CDR3 runs to 14 residues. V lost 4 bases to trimming and J lost 1 base; unmatched junction nucleotides: 2. The CDR3 nucleotides are TGTGCCAGCAGTGTTGACAGGGGGAACACTGAAGCTTTCTTT. As protein: CASSVDRGNTEAFF.

The chain has TRBV27 and TRBJ2-3, with D unresolved. V dropped 2 bases and J dropped 3 bases, with 9 bases sitting between them. This CDR3 has 14 amino acids. Germline CDR1 MNHEY, CDR2 SMNVEV (reference sequence). In DNA, the CDR3 is TGTGCCAGCAGTTTACAGGCTCGGACAGATACGCAGTATTTT. Its translation is CASSLQARTDTQYF.

This rearrangement joins TRBV9 to TRBJ2-7; D is perhaps TRBD2 (5 bases). This CDR3 region has 14 residues. Trimming stripped 0 bases from V and 1 base from J, with 8 bases between. Looked up from germline, CDR1 is SGDLS and CDR2 is YYNGEE. CDR3 sequence (DNA): TGTGCCAGCAGCGTAGAGGACTCTTCCTACGAGCAGTACTTC. Its protein is CASSVEDSSYEQYF.

This clone was detected only a few times. In the same sample, other DNA sequences code for this CDR3. J is TRBJ1-3 and V is TRBV3-1 (or the pseudogene TRBV3-2), with unresolved D. With 2 bases removed from V and 0 bases from J, the gap between germline ends came to 5 bases. From germline, CDR1 is LGHDT and CDR2 YNNKEL (reference sequence). This CDR3 has 14 residues. DNA of the CDR3: TGTGCCAGCAGCCAAACTGGCTCTGGAAACACCATATATTTT. This sequence encodes CASSQTGSGNTIYF.

This clone was recorded once. The chain links TRBV19 to TRBJ1-1; D is ambiguous. CDR3 length: 11 residues. Trimming took 3 bases from V and 6 from J, leaving 5 bases between them. From germline, CDR1 is LNHDA and CDR2 SQIVND (reference sequence). CDR3 sequence: CASSIRAEAFF. The CDR3 DNA is TGTGCCAGTAGTATCCGAGCTGAAGCTTTCTTT. Full variable domain (remainder filled in from reference TRBV19 and TRBJ1-1): DGGITQSPKYLFRKEGQNVTLSCEQNLNHDAMYWYRQDPGQGLRLIYYSQIVNDFQKGDIAEGYSVSREKKESFPLTVTSAQKNPTAFYLCASSIRAEAFFGQGTRLTVV.

The chain carries TRBV18 and TRBJ1-5; the match to TRBD1 covers 7 bases. This CDR3 comprises 16 residues. V trimming: 4 bases; J trimming: 3 bases; junction bases outside the gene matches: 9. From germline, CDR1 is KGHSH and CDR2 LQKENI. The CDR3: CASSLGAGGTNQPQHF. CDR3 DNA: TGTGCCAGCTCACTCGGGGCAGGGGGAACCAATCAGCCCCAGCATTTT.